This TCR beta chain stems from a study of blood T cell repertoires in COVID-19. Authors' data handling: Reference gene primers were amplified, and this amplification served to estimate nucleated cell counts. Measured with immunoSEQ multiplex PCR; TCRdb has only the in-frame clones, and not every one. From that table come the V and J calls and clone size; the DNA was used to work out D and trimming. The sample shows about 81,000 clones, approximately 90% of them seen only once. Germline V gene data show CDR1 as MGHRA and CDR2 as YSYEKL. This CDR3 is 15 amino acids long. Trimming took off 0 bases at V and 2 bases at J, with 8 bases between the two ends.

The material sequenced was PBMCs or T cells enriched from blood (not recorded which). The TCR comes from a woman between 45 and 65 years old with acute COVID-19. The chain carries TRBV4-1 and TRBJ1-5, with D tentatively TRBD1 (5 bases). CDR3 protein: CASSQEDTGNQPQHF. CDR3 nucleotide sequence: TGCGCCAGCAGCCAAGAGGACACCGGCAATCAGCCCCAGCATTTT.